This T cell receptor (beta chain) emerged from a study of Graves' ophthalmopathy and Graves' hyperthyroidism. Study-level information: Before any treatment, peripheral blood was taken at the initial diagnosis.

This clonotype was counted ten times or more. The antigen remains undetermined. Clinicians made diagnoses from clinical symptoms, serum thyroxine, TRAb, thyroid ultrasound and orbital computed tomography. The J segment lost 4 bases and the V segment lost 1 base, leaving 13 bases of the junction unmatched. Germline-derived CDR1 and CDR2 are SGHVS and FNYEAQ. The CDR3 runs 17 residues. Study-level points and caveats: Most expanded clonotypes from thyroid (those above 0.001 frequency) were also found in blood. Ophthalmopathy cases were distinguished from stable hyperthyroidism by a 13-signature model, reaching about 90% sensitivity and around 77% specificity.

The study amplified TCR beta CDR3 regions using RNA transcripts. Second-round multiplex PCR followed a first-round RT-PCR using HTBI primers. Each CDR3 protein is one row after TCRdb ran MiXCR on the multiplex PCR reads. The sample records about 370,000 distinct CDR3 sequences, about a sixth being singletons. This sequence was found in a young woman with Graves' ophthalmopathy. The sequenced material came from peripheral blood. The rearrangement joins TRBV7-6 to TRBJ2-7; TRBD2 matches at 7 bases. The CDR3 sequence: CASSLGGSAGVPYEQYF. The DNA of the CDR3 is TGTGCCAGCAGCTTAGGCGGTTCGGCGGGGGTTCCTTACGAGCAGTACTTC.